Given below is one T cell receptor (beta chain) in context. The sample is drawn from a study of blood T cell repertoires in COVID-19. Some clones are missing from TCRdb's copy, which holds only in-frame ones; the method was immunoSEQ multiplex PCR. The sample shows some 220,000 clones, approximately 87% of them seen only once. Germline lookup yields CDR1 PRHDT and CDR2 FYEKMQ (reference sequence). V was pared by 0 bases and J by 6 bases, with 11 bases between. This CDR3 is 15 amino acids long. The TCR originated in a woman aged 45 to 65 in a cohort exposed to, infected with or recovered from COVID-19 (not recorded which). V is TRBV13 and J is TRBJ1-4; D is unclear. Input material: PBMCs or T cells enriched from blood (not recorded which). The CDR3 DNA sequence: TGTGCCAGCAGCTTAGGCCTAGACGGGTATGAAAAACTGTTTTTT. Residues: CASSLGLDGYEKLFF.